A selection of T cell receptor beta chains follows, all from one sample in a study of blood T cell repertoires in COVID-19. Repertoires were generated with immunoSEQ multiplex PCR, while TCRdb's copy carries only in-frame clones and drops some. The sample holds more than 15,000 clones, 75% to 90% seen once. Specimen: peripheral blood. Receptors were obtained from a human donor in a cohort sampled during active COVID-19. CDR3s include the opening cysteine and the closing phenylalanine or tryptophan. Fields, in order: clone size, D gene, V gene, J gene, CDR3 protein, CDR3 DNA. A D gene is named only where the DNA matches it firmly. Expanded clones are given a class, and other clones once, few, many or no size at all.

abundance: once
d_gene: TRBD1
v_gene: TRBV5-6
j_gene: TRBJ1-2
CDR3aa: CASSLVQGDGYTF
CDR3nt: TGTGCCAGCAGCTTGGTTCAGGGGGATGGCTACACCTTC

abundance: -
d_gene: TRBD1
v_gene: TRBV6-1
j_gene: TRBJ1-6
CDR3aa: CASSEAGYRGSSPLHF
CDR3nt: TGTGCCAGCAGTGAAGCGGGGTACAGGGGGTCTTCACCCCTCCACTTT

abundance: -
d_gene: TRBD1
v_gene: TRBV29-1
j_gene: TRBJ1-2
CDR3aa: CSVENRGKDYGYTF
CDR3nt: TGCAGCGTTGAGAACAGGGGAAAGGACTATGGCTACACCTTC

abundance: -
d_gene: TRBD1
v_gene: TRBV24-1
j_gene: TRBJ1-5
CDR3aa: CATSVTGADNQPQHF
CDR3nt: TGTGCCACCAGTGTGACAGGGGCGGACAATCAGCCCCAGCATTTT

abundance: -
d_gene: TRBD1
v_gene: TRBV30
j_gene: TRBJ2-7
CDR3aa: CAWKPTGVHEQYF
CDR3nt: TGTGCCTGGAAGCCGACAGGGGTCCACGAGCAGTACTTC

abundance: few
d_gene: -
v_gene: TRBV19
j_gene: TRBJ2-5
CDR3aa: CASSAQGSQETQYF
CDR3nt: TGTGCCAGTAGTGCCCAGGGTTCTCAAGAGACCCAGTACTTC

abundance: -
d_gene: TRBD2
v_gene: TRBV7-8
j_gene: TRBJ2-2
CDR3aa: CASSSGTSGIGGELFF
CDR3nt: TGTGCCAGCAGCTCAGGGACTAGCGGGATAGGCGGGGAGCTGTTTTTT

abundance: -
d_gene: TRBD1
v_gene: TRBV28
j_gene: TRBJ1-2
CDR3aa: CASRNPWTGAGYGYTF
CDR3nt: TGTGCCAGCAGAAACCCCTGGACAGGGGCAGGGTATGGCTACACCTTC

abundance: -
d_gene: TRBD2
v_gene: TRBV11-3
j_gene: TRBJ2-3
CDR3aa: CASSLGVAGEGDTQYF
CDR3nt: TGTGCCAGCAGCTTAGGTGTAGCGGGAGAAGGCGATACGCAGTATTTT

abundance: -
d_gene: -
v_gene: TRBV29-1
j_gene: TRBJ2-2
CDR3aa: CSVHTDREATGELFF
CDR3nt: TGCAGCGTACATACCGACAGGGAGGCCACCGGGGAGCTGTTTTTT

abundance: -
d_gene: -
v_gene: TRBV30
j_gene: TRBJ1-2
CDR3aa: CAWSGGLYGYTF
CDR3nt: TGTGCCTGGTCGGGGGGACTCTATGGCTACACCTTC

abundance: -
d_gene: TRBD1
v_gene: TRBV5-4
j_gene: TRBJ2-7
CDR3aa: CASSAGQGSYEQYF
CDR3nt: TGTGCCAGCAGCGCCGGACAGGGATCCTACGAGCAGTACTTC

abundance: -
d_gene: -
v_gene: TRBV28
j_gene: TRBJ1-5
CDR3aa: CASTIGTKRYSNQPQHF
CDR3nt: TGTGCCAGCACCATAGGGACAAAAAGATATAGCAATCAGCCCCAGCATTTT

abundance: once
d_gene: -
v_gene: TRBV6-5
j_gene: TRBJ2-5
CDR3aa: CASKVGGETQYF
CDR3nt: TGTGCCAGCAAAGTAGGAGGGGAGACCCAGTACTTC

abundance: -
d_gene: TRBD1
v_gene: TRBV5-1
j_gene: TRBJ2-1
CDR3aa: CASSGQGIEQFF
CDR3nt: TGCGCCAGCAGCGGACAGGGGATTGAGCAGTTCTTC

abundance: -
d_gene: -
v_gene: TRBV12-3/TRBV12-4
j_gene: TRBJ1-1
CDR3aa: CASSLRPYTEAFF
CDR3nt: TGTGCCAGCAGTTTGAGGCCCTACACTGAAGCTTTCTTT

abundance: -
d_gene: -
v_gene: TRBV5-8
j_gene: TRBJ1-3
CDR3aa: CASSRRGTSGNTIYF
CDR3nt: TGTGCCAGCAGCCGTCGAGGGACATCCGGAAACACCATATATTTT

abundance: -
d_gene: -
v_gene: TRBV3-1/TRBV3-2
j_gene: TRBJ1-3
CDR3aa: CASSQDPGLDIYF
CDR3nt: TGTGCCAGCAGCCAAGATCCAGGTTTGGACATATATTTT

abundance: -
d_gene: -
v_gene: TRBV6-5
j_gene: TRBJ2-5
CDR3aa: CASSYGWGGQETQYF
CDR3nt: TGTGCCAGCAGTTACGGGTGGGGCGGCCAAGAGACCCAGTACTTC

abundance: -
d_gene: TRBD2
v_gene: TRBV5-4
j_gene: TRBJ2-5
CDR3aa: CASSLFGAGVRETQYF
CDR3nt: TGTGCCAGCAGCTTGTTTGGGGCGGGAGTAAGAGAGACCCAGTACTTC

abundance: -
d_gene: TRBD2
v_gene: TRBV14
j_gene: TRBJ2-6
CDR3aa: CASSQRLAIAGAGANVLTF
CDR3nt: TGTGCCAGCAGCCAAAGGCTAGCAATAGCGGGAGCCGGGGCCAACGTCCTGACTTTC

abundance: -
d_gene: TRBD1
v_gene: TRBV7-9
j_gene: TRBJ2-5
CDR3aa: CASSLGTGGGQETQYF
CDR3nt: TGTGCCAGCAGTTTAGGGACAGGGGGCGGCCAAGAGACCCAGTACTTC